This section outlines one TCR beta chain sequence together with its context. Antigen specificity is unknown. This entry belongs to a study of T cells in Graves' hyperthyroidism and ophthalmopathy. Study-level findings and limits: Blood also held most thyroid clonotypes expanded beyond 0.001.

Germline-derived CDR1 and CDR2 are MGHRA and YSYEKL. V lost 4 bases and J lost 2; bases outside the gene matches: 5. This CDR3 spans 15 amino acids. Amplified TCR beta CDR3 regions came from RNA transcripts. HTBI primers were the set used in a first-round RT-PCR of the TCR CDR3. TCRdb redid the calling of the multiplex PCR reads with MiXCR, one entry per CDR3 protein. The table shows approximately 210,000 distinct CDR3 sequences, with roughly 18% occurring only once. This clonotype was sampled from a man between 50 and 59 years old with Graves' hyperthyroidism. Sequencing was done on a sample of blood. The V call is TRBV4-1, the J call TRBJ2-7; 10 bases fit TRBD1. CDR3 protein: CASSRGTGEAYEQYF. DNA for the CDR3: TGCGCCAGCAGCCGGGGGACAGGGGAGGCCTACGAGCAGTACTTC.